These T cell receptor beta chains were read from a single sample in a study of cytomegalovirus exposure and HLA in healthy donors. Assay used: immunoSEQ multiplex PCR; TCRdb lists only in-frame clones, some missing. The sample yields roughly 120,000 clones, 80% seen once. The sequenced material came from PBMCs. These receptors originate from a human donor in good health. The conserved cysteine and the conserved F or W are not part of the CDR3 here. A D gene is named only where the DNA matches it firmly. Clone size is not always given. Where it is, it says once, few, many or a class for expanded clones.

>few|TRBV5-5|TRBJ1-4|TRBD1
ASSLEVGGKGEKLF
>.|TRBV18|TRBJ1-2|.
ASSPPFSGNGYT
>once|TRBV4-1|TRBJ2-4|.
ASSQEGGGDGSQY
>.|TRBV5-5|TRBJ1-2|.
ASSSPGEGDGYT
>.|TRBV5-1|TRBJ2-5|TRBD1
ASSSRTGGVETQY
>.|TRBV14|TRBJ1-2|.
ASSQARNYGYT
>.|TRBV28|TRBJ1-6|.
ASSLVQGGNSPLH
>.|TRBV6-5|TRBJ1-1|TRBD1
ASSLDRGRAF
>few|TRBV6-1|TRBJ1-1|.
ASSEDRVNTEAF
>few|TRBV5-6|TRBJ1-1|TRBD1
ASSLGTGGIVKAF
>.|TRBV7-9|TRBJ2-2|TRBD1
ASSLTGQGKANTGELF
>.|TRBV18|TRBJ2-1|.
ASSPPAAATYNEQF
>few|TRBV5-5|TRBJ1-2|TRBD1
ASSFEGQGTGGYT
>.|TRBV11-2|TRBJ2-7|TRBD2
ASRSGLADTYEQY
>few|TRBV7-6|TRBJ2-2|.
ASSLAPLNTGELF
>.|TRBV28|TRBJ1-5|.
ASAGVNQPQH
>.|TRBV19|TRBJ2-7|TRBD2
ATGSGTKLSEQY
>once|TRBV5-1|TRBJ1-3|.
ASSLYGYSSGNTIY
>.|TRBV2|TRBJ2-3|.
ASSEWRKSTDTQY
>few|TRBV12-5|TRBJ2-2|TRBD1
ASGFFPGTGNTGELF
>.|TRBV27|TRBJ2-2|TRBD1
ASKSGTGVTGELF
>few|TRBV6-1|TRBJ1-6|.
ASGEGDSPLH
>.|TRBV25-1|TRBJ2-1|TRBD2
ASSVTGGHNEQF
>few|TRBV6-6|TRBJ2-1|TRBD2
ASRWGTSQF
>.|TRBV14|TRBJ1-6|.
ASSQETRVAYSYNSPLH
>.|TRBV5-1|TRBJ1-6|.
ASSLEWTANSPLH
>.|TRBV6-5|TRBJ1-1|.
ASSYFRTWNTEAF
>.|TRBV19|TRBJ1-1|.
ASRKGLGGVIEAF
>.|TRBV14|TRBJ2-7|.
ASRNRGGHEQY
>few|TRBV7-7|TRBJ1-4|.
ASSLGGGNEKLF
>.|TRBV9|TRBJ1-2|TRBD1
ASSVGGQGTYGYT
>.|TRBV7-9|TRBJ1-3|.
ASSPGGGNTIY
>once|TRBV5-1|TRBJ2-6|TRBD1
ASSSGTGGFTGANVLT
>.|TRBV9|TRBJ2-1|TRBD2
ASSGLTSGDYNEQF
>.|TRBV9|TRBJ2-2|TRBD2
ASSDHGRGAGELF
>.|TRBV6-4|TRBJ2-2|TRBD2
ASSGGGATGELF
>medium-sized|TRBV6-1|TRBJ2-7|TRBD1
ASSEGTGGSYEQY
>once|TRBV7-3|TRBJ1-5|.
ASSSNLTGVNQPQH
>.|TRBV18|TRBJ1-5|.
ASSPRGDQPQH
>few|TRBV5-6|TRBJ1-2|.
ASSSPANYGYT
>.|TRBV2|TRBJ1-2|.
ASSPDRLWA
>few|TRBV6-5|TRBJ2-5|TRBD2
ASSAVAGSQETQY
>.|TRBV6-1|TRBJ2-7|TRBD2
ASSETRGGAYEQY